Listed below are T cell receptor beta chains from one sample, sequenced in a study of lymphopenia after photon versus proton radiotherapy. TCRdb's table, derived via immunoSEQ multiplex PCR, lists solely in-frame clones and lacks some. The repertoire holds tens of thousands of clones, 65% to 85% seen once, with 25% to 35% in the top ten. The specimen was peripheral blood, collected from a patient treated with photon-based radiotherapy. These receptors originate from a man between 45 and 60 years old with gastric cancer. Each CDR3 is given with its conserved first and last residue. Fields, in order: D gene, J gene, V gene, clone size, CDR3 protein, CDR3 DNA. The D gene is left open where the match is weak. The listing skips clone size in some rows; elsewhere it reads once, few, many or a size class.

NA TRBJ2-7 TRBV6-1 NA CASSDPISGRPEQYF TGTGCCAGCAGTGATCCCATTAGCGGCCGACCCGAGCAGTACTTC
NA TRBJ1-1 TRBV14 once CASGKGTEAFF TGTGCCAGCGGGAAAGGCACTGAAGCTTTCTTT
NA TRBJ2-7 TRBV7-2 NA CASRGRGPEQYF TGTGCCAGCAGGGGACGAGGGCCCGAGCAGTACTTC
TRBD2 TRBJ2-3 TRBV5-1 once CASSLGGRAGTDTQYF TGCGCCAGCAGCTTGGGCGGGAGGGCTGGCACAGATACGCAGTATTTT
NA TRBJ2-7 TRBV14 NA CASSNYNDEQYF TGTGCCAGCAGTAATTATAACGACGAGCAGTACTTC
TRBD2 TRBJ2-3 TRBV5-5 NA CASSLPGLAGPDTQYF TGTGCCAGCAGCTTACCGGGACTAGCGGGCCCAGATACGCAGTATTTT
TRBD2 TRBJ2-7 TRBV2 NA CASSATSGGSYEQYF TGTGCCAGCAGCGCGACTAGCGGGGGCTCCTACGAGCAGTACTTC
NA TRBJ1-4 TRBV5-8 few CASSLGPARDEKLFF TGTGCCAGCAGCCTCGGACCTGCAAGGGATGAAAAACTGTTTTTT
NA TRBJ2-1 TRBV2 NA CASTRGETYNEQFF TGTGCCAGCACCAGAGGTGAAACTTACAATGAGCAGTTCTTC
TRBD1 TRBJ1-1 TRBV4-3 once CASSQTTGSMNTEAFF TGCGCCAGCAGCCAGACGACAGGGAGCATGAACACTGAAGCTTTCTTT
NA TRBJ1-2 TRBV5-6 NA CASSLGQPGIGYTF TGTGCCAGCAGCCTGGGGCAACCGGGGATAGGCTACACCTTC
NA TRBJ2-7 TRBV11-2 NA CASSLNESWAPLGEQYF TGTGCCAGCAGCTTAAATGAGTCGTGGGCCCCCCTTGGCGAGCAGTACTTC
TRBD1 TRBJ2-2 TRBV9 NA CASSTQGEQTGELFF TGTGCCAGCAGCACTCAGGGGGAACAGACCGGGGAGCTGTTTTTT
TRBD2 TRBJ2-1 TRBV19 NA CASSIGGTSGERNEQFF TGTGCCAGTAGTATAGGAGGGACTAGCGGTGAAAGGAATGAGCAGTTCTTC
TRBD2 TRBJ2-1 TRBV7-9 NA CASSLEWTSEGNEQFF TGTGCCAGCAGCTTAGAGTGGACTAGTGAAGGCAATGAGCAGTTCTTC
TRBD1 TRBJ1-1 TRBV6-6 NA CASSQDGQVRSPEAFF TGTGCCAGCAGTCAGGATGGACAGGTTCGTTCCCCTGAAGCTTTCTTT
NA TRBJ2-7 TRBV28 NA CASSFVWRGRRYEQYF TGTGCCAGCAGTTTCGTGTGGCGGGGACGGCGGTACGAGCAGTACTTC
NA TRBJ2-2 TRBV7-9 NA CASSSPGTGELFF TGTGCCAGCAGCTCTCCGGGGACCGGGGAGCTGTTTTTT
TRBD1 TRBJ2-7 TRBV19 NA CASSPGTGSSYEQYF TGTGCCAGTAGCCCCGGGACAGGGAGCTCCTACGAGCAGTACTTC
TRBD1 TRBJ1-3 TRBV6-1 NA CASGTGEFENTIYF TGTGCCAGCGGGACAGGGGAATTCGAAAACACCATATATTTT
TRBD1 TRBJ2-7 TRBV6-1 NA CASSWDRPYLYEQYF TGTGCCAGCAGCTGGGACAGGCCCTACCTCTACGAGCAGTACTTC
TRBD1 TRBJ2-4 TRBV9 NA CASSVGEWTGGAKNIQYF TGTGCCAGCAGCGTAGGAGAATGGACAGGGGGAGCCAAAAACATTCAGTACTTC
NA TRBJ2-5 TRBV7-2 NA CASSSPGRETQYF TGTGCCAGCAGCTCCCCGGGACGCGAGACCCAGTACTTC
NA TRBJ2-7 TRBV27 NA CASSYNPLSYEQYF TGTGCCAGCAGTTACAACCCTTTGTCCTACGAGCAGTACTTC
NA TRBJ1-2 TRBV2 NA CASSRDGANYGYTF TGTGCCAGCAGCCGGGACGGCGCTAACTATGGCTACACCTTC
NA TRBJ2-1 TRBV25-1 NA CASGRAGSYNEQFF TGTGCCAGCGGACGGGCCGGCTCCTACAATGAGCAGTTCTTC
NA TRBJ2-3 TRBV19 NA CASSISSSTDTQYF TGTGCCAGTAGTATATCCTCTAGCACAGATACGCAGTATTTT
NA TRBJ2-1 TRBV11-2 NA CASSPLSGTGNEQFF TGTGCCAGCAGCCCCCTTTCCGGGACGGGCAATGAGCAGTTCTTC
NA TRBJ2-7 TRBV30 NA CAWATGYEQYF TGTGCCTGGGCTACAGGGTACGAGCAGTACTTC
TRBD1 TRBJ2-5 TRBV4-1 few CASSQGGRGKTNGNIRYF TGCGCCAGCAGCCAAGGGGGCAGGGGGAAAACAAACGGGAATATACGGTACTTC
TRBD1 TRBJ1-1 TRBV6-1 once CASRGTGNTEAFF TGTGCCAGCAGGGGGACAGGGAACACTGAAGCTTTCTTT
NA TRBJ2-3 TRBV5-4 few CASRGPLDTQYF TGTGCCAGCAGAGGGCCGCTCGATACGCAGTATTTT
NA TRBJ1-4 TRBV19 NA CASSIGGNAATNEKLFF TGTGCCAGTAGTATCGGGGGGAACGCGGCAACTAATGAAAAACTGTTTTTT
TRBD1 TRBJ1-4 TRBV28 NA CASSGSGTGKEKLFF TGTGCCAGCAGTGGGTCCGGGACAGGGAAAGAAAAACTGTTTTTT
TRBD1 TRBJ1-3 TRBV7-9 NA CASSSTGAAGNTIYF TGTGCCAGCAGCTCGACAGGGGCGGCTGGAAACACCATATATTTT
NA TRBJ1-1 TRBV7-9 NA CASSPTLGTEAFF TGTGCCAGCAGCCCCACCCTAGGGACTGAAGCTTTCTTT
NA TRBJ2-5 TRBV28 NA CASSFRGGETQYF TGTGCCAGCAGTTTTAGGGGCGGGGAGACCCAGTACTTC
NA TRBJ2-5 TRBV19 NA CASMRGPQETQYF TGTGCCAGTATGAGGGGCCCCCAAGAGACCCAGTACTTC
NA TRBJ2-1 TRBV6-5 NA CASSYGTISYNEQFF TGTGCCAGCAGTTATGGGACGATCTCCTACAATGAGCAGTTCTTC
TRBD2 TRBJ2-7 TRBV5-5 NA CASSLSLAESYEQYF TGTGCCAGCAGCTTAAGCCTAGCGGAGTCCTACGAGCAGTACTTC
TRBD2 TRBJ2-7 TRBV4-1 once CASSQEGAGRYEQYF TGCGCCAGCAGCCAAGAGGGAGCGGGAAGGTACGAGCAGTACTTC
TRBD1 TRBJ1-2 TRBV2 NA CASSQGQGNYGYTF TGTGCCAGCAGTCAAGGACAGGGCAACTATGGCTACACCTTC
TRBD1 TRBJ1-5 TRBV28 once CASSPTDRESQPQHF TGTGCCAGCAGCCCGACTGACAGGGAAAGTCAGCCCCAGCATTTT
TRBD2 TRBJ2-2 TRBV7-3 NA CASSLDSGKGTGELFF TGTGCCAGCAGCCTCGATAGCGGGAAAGGAACCGGGGAGCTGTTTTTT
NA TRBJ1-1 TRBV9 NA CASSVGQFNTEAFF TGTGCCAGCAGCGTAGGGCAATTCAACACTGAAGCTTTCTTT
NA TRBJ2-6 TRBV7-9 NA CASSLASQDVTF TGTGCCAGCAGCTTAGCATCGCAGGACGTGACTTTC
NA TRBJ2-5 TRBV18 NA CASSPRGETQYF TGTGCCAGCTCACCCAGGGGAGAGACCCAGTACTTC
TRBD2 TRBJ2-1 TRBV5-1 once CASSPRWSGRARNEQFF TGCGCCAGCAGCCCCCGGTGGAGCGGGAGGGCCCGGAATGAGCAGTTCTTC
NA TRBJ1-5 TRBV6-5 NA CASSSGGNQPQHF TGTGCCAGCAGTTCGGGAGGCAATCAGCCCCAGCATTTT
NA TRBJ2-2 TRBV9 once CASSPNTGELFF TGTGCCAGCAGCCCGAACACCGGGGAGCTGTTTTTT